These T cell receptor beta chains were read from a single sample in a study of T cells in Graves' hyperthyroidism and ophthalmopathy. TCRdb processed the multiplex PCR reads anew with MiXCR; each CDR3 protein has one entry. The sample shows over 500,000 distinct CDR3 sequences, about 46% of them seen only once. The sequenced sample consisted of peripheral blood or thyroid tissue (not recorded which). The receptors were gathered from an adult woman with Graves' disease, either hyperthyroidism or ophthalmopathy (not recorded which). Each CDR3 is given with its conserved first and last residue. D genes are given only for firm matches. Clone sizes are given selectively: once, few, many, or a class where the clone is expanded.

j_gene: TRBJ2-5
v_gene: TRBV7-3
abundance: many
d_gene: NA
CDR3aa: CASSRGEGETQYF
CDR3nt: TGTGCCAGCAGCAGGGGGGAAGGAGAGACCCAGTACTTC

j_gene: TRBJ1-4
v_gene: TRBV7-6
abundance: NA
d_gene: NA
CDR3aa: CASSLAAFATNEKLFF
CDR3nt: TGTGCCAGCAGCTTAGCTGCGTTTGCAACTAATGAAAAACTGTTTTTT

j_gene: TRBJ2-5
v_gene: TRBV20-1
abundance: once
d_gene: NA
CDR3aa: CSARDLERETQYF
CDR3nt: TGCAGTGCTAGAGATCTAGAGCGGGAGACCCAGTACTTC

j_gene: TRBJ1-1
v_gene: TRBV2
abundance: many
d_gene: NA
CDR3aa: CASSEDTEAFF
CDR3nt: TGTGCCAGCAGTGAAGACACTGAAGCTTTCTTT

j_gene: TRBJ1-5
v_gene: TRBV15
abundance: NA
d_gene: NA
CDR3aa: CATSRDRGGQPQHF
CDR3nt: TGTGCCACCAGCAGAGATCGGGGGGGTCAGCCCCAGCATTTT

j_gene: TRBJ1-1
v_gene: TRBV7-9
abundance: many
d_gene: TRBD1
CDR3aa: CASTQTGRNTEAFF
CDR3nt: TGTGCCAGCACCCAGACAGGGAGGAACACTGAAGCTTTCTTT

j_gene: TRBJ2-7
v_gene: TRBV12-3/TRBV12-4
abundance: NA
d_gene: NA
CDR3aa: CASSTQGGYRDEQYF
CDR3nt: TGTGCCAGCAGCACTCAGGGGGGATATCGGGACGAGCAGTACTTC

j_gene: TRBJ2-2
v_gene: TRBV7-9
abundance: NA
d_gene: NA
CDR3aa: CASSSGADGELFF
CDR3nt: TGTGCCAGCAGCTCCGGCGCGGACGGGGAGCTGTTTTTT

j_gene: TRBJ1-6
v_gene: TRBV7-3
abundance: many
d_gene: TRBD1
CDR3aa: CASSRSGQPNSPLHF
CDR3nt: TGTGCCAGCAGTCGATCGGGACAGCCAAATTCACCCCTCCACTTT

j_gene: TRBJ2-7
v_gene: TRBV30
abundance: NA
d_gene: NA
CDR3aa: CAWRGSPYHEQYF
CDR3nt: TGTGCCTGGAGGGGCAGTCCGTACCACGAGCAGTACTTC

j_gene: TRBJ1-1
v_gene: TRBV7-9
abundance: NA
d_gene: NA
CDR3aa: CASSSSAGAFF
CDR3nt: TGTGCCAGCAGCTCCTCCGCCGGAGCTTTCTTT

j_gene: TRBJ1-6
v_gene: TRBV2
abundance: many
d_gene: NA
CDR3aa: CASSDDASPLHF
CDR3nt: TGTGCCAGCAGTGATGATGCCTCACCCCTCCACTTT

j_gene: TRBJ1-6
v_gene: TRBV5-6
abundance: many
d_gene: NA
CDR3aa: CASSWGDLDSPLHF
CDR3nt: TGTGCCAGCAGCTGGGGAGACTTGGATTCACCCCTCCACTTT

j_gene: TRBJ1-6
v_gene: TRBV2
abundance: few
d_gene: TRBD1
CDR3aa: CASNRDRSYNSPLHF
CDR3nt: TGTGCCAGCAACCGGGACAGATCGTATAATTCACCCCTCCACTTT

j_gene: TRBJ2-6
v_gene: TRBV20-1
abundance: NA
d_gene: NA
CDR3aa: CSAVQGTGANVLTF
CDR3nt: TGCAGTGCTGTTCAGGGGACTGGGGCCAACGTCCTGACTTTC

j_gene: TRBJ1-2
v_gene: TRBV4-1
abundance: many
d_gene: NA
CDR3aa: CASSRLTRAGDGYTF
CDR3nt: TGCGCCAGCAGCCGACTAACAAGGGCAGGGGATGGCTACACCTTC